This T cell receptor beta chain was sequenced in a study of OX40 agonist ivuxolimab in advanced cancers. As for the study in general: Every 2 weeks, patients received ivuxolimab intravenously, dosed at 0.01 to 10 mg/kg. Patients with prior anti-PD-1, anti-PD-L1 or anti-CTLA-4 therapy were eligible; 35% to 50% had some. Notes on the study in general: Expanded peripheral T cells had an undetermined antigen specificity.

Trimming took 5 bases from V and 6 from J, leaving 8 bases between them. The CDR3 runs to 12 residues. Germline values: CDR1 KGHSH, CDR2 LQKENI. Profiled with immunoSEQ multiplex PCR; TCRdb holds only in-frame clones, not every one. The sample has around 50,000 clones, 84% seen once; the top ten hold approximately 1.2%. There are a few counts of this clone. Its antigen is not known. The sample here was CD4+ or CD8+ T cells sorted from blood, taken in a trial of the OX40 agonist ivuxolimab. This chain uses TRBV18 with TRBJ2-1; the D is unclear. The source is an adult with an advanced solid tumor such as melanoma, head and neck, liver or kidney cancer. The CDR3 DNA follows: TGTGCCAGCTCAGAAACGAGCAATGAGCAGTTCTTC. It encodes CASSETSNEQFF. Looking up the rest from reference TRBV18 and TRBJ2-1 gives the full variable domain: NAGVMQNPRHLVRRRGQEARLRCSPMKGHSHVYWYRQLPEEGLKFMVYLQKENIIDESGMPKERFSAEFPKEGPSILRIQQVVRGDSAAYFCASSETSNEQFFGPGTRLTVL.